A selection of T cell receptor beta chains follows, all from one sample in a study of STAT5B mutations in CD4+ large granular lymphocyte leukemia. Sequencing was performed with immunoSEQ multiplex PCR; in TCRdb, only in-frame clones are kept and a portion is missing. The repertoire holds about 37,000 clones, with about two thirds as singletons. The sample consisted of CD4+ T cells from blood buffy coats. These receptors were collected from a human donor in good health. Each CDR3 is given with its conserved first and last residue. Size is omitted from some rows. Given values are once, few, many or a class for expanded clones.

.	TRBV19	TRBJ1-4	CASSIGQANEKLFF
.	TRBV10-3	TRBJ2-5	CAISELVGGTQYF
.	TRBV21-1	TRBJ1-5	CASSDRADQPQHF
.	TRBV6-6	TRBJ1-5	CASSYPQGLGNQPQHF
.	TRBV25-1	TRBJ2-7	CASIGSSSYEQYF
.	TRBV5-1	TRBJ2-1	CASRRDNEQFF
.	TRBV6-1	TRBJ2-7	CASRESWVSSYEQYF
few	TRBV10-3	TRBJ2-1	CATAGTHNEQFF
.	TRBV7-6	TRBJ2-5	CASSLAASGARAQYF
once	TRBV7-6	TRBJ2-5	CASSLVETQYF
few	TRBV19	TRBJ1-2	CASRAGQGTGYTF
.	TRBV28	TRBJ1-5	CASNTPVGQGYQPQHF
.	TRBV28	TRBJ1-3	CASLAGGGNTIYF
.	TRBV19	TRBJ1-1	CASKGGQPGASTMNTEAFF
.	TRBV7-3	TRBJ1-5	CASSFDSHQPQHF
.	TRBV7-9	TRBJ2-3	CASSLLIGSSTDTQYF
.	TRBV5-6	TRBJ1-5	CASSWGGQGINQPQHF
few	TRBV4-2	TRBJ1-2	CASSQVGRDDYGYTF
.	TRBV4-1	TRBJ1-3	CASSQDPRPEGSGNTIYF
few	TRBV10-3	TRBJ2-7	CAIQGRLTYEQYF
few	TRBV5-4	TRBJ2-2	CASSLEQGSGIGELFF
.	TRBV6-1	TRBJ2-1	CASSDPNLRGVNEQFF
.	TRBV11-2	TRBJ2-7	CASSTRGTSSYEQYF
.	TRBV7-9	TRBJ2-1	CASSTWQGGNEQFF
.	TRBV19	TRBJ2-3	CASRPGLAGGTDTQYF
few	TRBV29-1	TRBJ1-5	CSVEEDRYQPQHF
.	TRBV14	TRBJ1-4	CASSQGARNEKLFF
.	TRBV7-9	TRBJ1-2	CASSFGQGANYGYTF
.	TRBV5-1	TRBJ2-1	CASSLRTSGGGEQFF
once	TRBV6-1	TRBJ1-5	CASSERGNQPQHF
.	TRBV11-3	TRBJ2-7	CASSLDQGSGGSYEQYF
.	TRBV5-1	TRBJ2-4	CASSSPGLEVTKNIQYF
.	TRBV2	TRBJ1-3	CASSELGVTGNTIYF
.	TRBV7-3	TRBJ2-1	CASSPIPGYNEQFF
.	TRBV7-7	TRBJ2-3	CASSLGGGYDTQYF
.	TRBV5-1	TRBJ2-3	CASRETSGTDTQYF